The rows below give T cell receptor beta chains drawn from one sample of a study of blood T cell repertoires in COVID-19. Profiling relied on immunoSEQ multiplex PCR, and the TCRdb table lists in-frame clones only, not all of them. The profile shows under 250,000 clones, roughly 90% of them singletons. Sequenced material: peripheral blood. These receptors originate from a woman aged 60-75 years with acute or convalescent COVID-19. CDR3s include the opening cysteine and the closing phenylalanine or tryptophan. The D gene is left open where the match is weak. Only part of the rows carry a size: once, few, many, or a class if the clone is expanded.

j_call: TRBJ2-1
cdr3_length: 14
d_call: -
v_call: TRBV11-2
clone_size: -
cdr3_aa: CASSFRAGSNEQFF
cdr3_nt: TGTGCCAGCAGCTTTCGGGCAGGGTCGAATGAGCAGTTCTTC

j_call: TRBJ2-7
cdr3_length: 16
d_call: -
v_call: TRBV20-1
clone_size: -
cdr3_aa: CSASSGPGGVVYEQYF
cdr3_nt: TGCAGTGCTAGTTCGGGACCCGGAGGGGTGGTTTACGAGCAGTACTTC

j_call: TRBJ1-4
cdr3_length: 16
d_call: TRBD1
v_call: TRBV28
clone_size: -
cdr3_aa: CASSLGRGPPNEKLFF
cdr3_nt: TGTGCCAGCAGTTTAGGCAGGGGGCCGCCTAATGAAAAACTGTTTTTT

j_call: TRBJ2-3
cdr3_length: 19
d_call: TRBD1
v_call: TRBV11-2
clone_size: -
cdr3_aa: CASSLEWGLQGAGTDTQYF
cdr3_nt: TGTGCCAGCAGCTTAGAATGGGGGTTACAGGGGGCTGGCACAGATACGCAGTATTTT

j_call: TRBJ2-2
cdr3_length: 14
d_call: -
v_call: TRBV5-6
clone_size: -
cdr3_aa: CASSLIGGTGELFF
cdr3_nt: TGTGCCAGCAGCTTGATCGGGGGAACCGGGGAGCTGTTTTTT

j_call: TRBJ1-1
cdr3_length: 13
d_call: -
v_call: TRBV4-2
clone_size: -
cdr3_aa: CASSQDWETEAFF
cdr3_nt: TGTGCCAGCAGCCAAGATTGGGAGACTGAAGCTTTCTTT

j_call: TRBJ2-3
cdr3_length: 14
d_call: TRBD1
v_call: TRBV10-3
clone_size: once
cdr3_aa: CAISRGQALDTQYF
cdr3_nt: TGTGCCATCAGTCGGGGACAGGCTTTAGATACGCAGTATTTT

j_call: TRBJ1-2
cdr3_length: 14
d_call: -
v_call: TRBV5-1
clone_size: -
cdr3_aa: CASSLERGNYGYTF
cdr3_nt: TGCGCCAGCAGCTTGGAACGGGGTAACTATGGCTACACCTTC

j_call: TRBJ1-2
cdr3_length: 14
d_call: -
v_call: TRBV3-1/TRBV3-2
clone_size: -
cdr3_aa: CASSQGQGWYGYTF
cdr3_nt: TGTGCCAGCAGCCAAGGCCAGGGCTGGTATGGCTACACCTTC

j_call: TRBJ1-5
cdr3_length: 16
d_call: -
v_call: TRBV30
clone_size: -
cdr3_aa: CAWSDLDYREGQPQHF
cdr3_nt: TGTGCCTGGAGTGACCTAGATTACAGGGAGGGTCAGCCCCAGCATTTT

j_call: TRBJ2-7
cdr3_length: 18
d_call: TRBD1
v_call: TRBV13
clone_size: -
cdr3_aa: CASSLEPTRRTGAYEQYF
cdr3_nt: TGTGCCAGCAGCTTAGAACCTACCAGGAGGACAGGGGCCTACGAGCAGTACTTC

j_call: TRBJ2-3
cdr3_length: 13
d_call: -
v_call: TRBV18
clone_size: -
cdr3_aa: CASSPGSTDTQYF
cdr3_nt: TGTGCCAGCTCACCAGGCAGCACAGATACGCAGTATTTT

j_call: TRBJ1-2
cdr3_length: 13
d_call: -
v_call: TRBV2
clone_size: -
cdr3_aa: CASSGPQRYGYTF
cdr3_nt: TGTGCCAGCAGTGGGCCTCAAAGATATGGCTACACCTTC

j_call: TRBJ2-7
cdr3_length: 16
d_call: TRBD1
v_call: TRBV5-1
clone_size: -
cdr3_aa: CASSLVGTGRGYEQYF
cdr3_nt: TGCGCCAGCAGCTTGGTCGGGACAGGGCGGGGATACGAGCAGTACTTC

j_call: TRBJ1-2
cdr3_length: 13
d_call: -
v_call: TRBV12-3/TRBV12-4
clone_size: -
cdr3_aa: CASMYRADYGYTF
cdr3_nt: TGTGCCAGCATGTACAGGGCAGACTATGGCTACACCTTC

j_call: TRBJ1-3
cdr3_length: 16
d_call: -
v_call: TRBV28
clone_size: -
cdr3_aa: CASSLIQRSPGNTIYF
cdr3_nt: TGTGCCAGCAGTTTAATCCAGCGGAGCCCCGGAAACACCATATATTTT

j_call: TRBJ2-7
cdr3_length: 14
d_call: -
v_call: TRBV7-2
clone_size: -
cdr3_aa: CASSVPGLDYEQYF
cdr3_nt: TGTGCCAGCAGCGTCCCGGGACTGGACTACGAGCAGTACTTC